These T cell receptor beta chains were read from a single sample in a study of blood T cell repertoires in COVID-19. Clones were sequenced by immunoSEQ multiplex PCR, and TCRdb holds only the in-frame ones, with some missing. Of 250,000 to 300,000 clones detected, 85% to 90% appear once; the ten largest clones hold under 3%. The material sequenced was PBMCs or T cells enriched from blood (not recorded which). The source of these receptors is a woman in her forties or fifties who had been exposed to COVID-19. CDR3s include the opening cysteine and the closing phenylalanine or tryptophan. Fields, in order: D gene, J gene, clone size, V gene, CDR3 protein, CDR3 DNA. A D gene is named only where the DNA matches it firmly. Not every row has a clone size; where given, it reads once, few, many or a size class.

>NA|TRBJ2-3|NA|TRBV7-2
CASSLQGGITDTQYF
TGTGCCAGCAGCTTACAGGGGGGTATCACAGATACGCAGTATTTT
>TRBD1|TRBJ1-3|NA|TRBV23-1
CASSPLPGTEGNTIYF
TGCGCCAGCAGTCCTCTTCCCGGGACAGAAGGAAACACCATATATTTT
>NA|TRBJ1-5|NA|TRBV29-1
CSVDRGIGNQPQHF
TGCAGCGTTGATAGAGGGATCGGCAATCAGCCCCAGCATTTT
>NA|TRBJ1-2|NA|TRBV19
CASSISGVGGYTF
TGTGCCAGTAGTATATCAGGGGTCGGAGGCTACACCTTC
>NA|TRBJ2-2|NA|TRBV7-2
CASLQNTGELFF
TGTGCCAGCTTACAGAACACCGGGGAGCTGTTTTTT
>TRBD1|TRBJ2-7|NA|TRBV27
CASSKPLTGGFYEQYF
TGTGCCAGCAGTAAACCCCTGACAGGGGGGTTCTACGAGCAGTACTTC
>NA|TRBJ2-3|NA|TRBV7-9
CASSPGLGGTDTQYF
TGTGCCAGCAGCCCGGGTCTGGGGGGAACAGATACGCAGTATTTT
>TRBD2|TRBJ2-2|NA|TRBV5-1
CASSIGTSENTGELFF
TGCGCCAGCAGCATCGGGACTAGTGAGAACACCGGGGAGCTGTTTTTT
>NA|TRBJ1-1|once|TRBV27
CASSPPPTGLNTEAFF
TGTGCCAGCAGTCCCCCCCCCACAGGGTTGAACACTGAAGCTTTCTTT
>NA|TRBJ2-2|once|TRBV19
CASSIDRVGANTGELFF
TGTGCCAGTAGTATAGATCGGGTAGGCGCGAACACCGGGGAGCTGTTTTTT
>NA|TRBJ2-1|NA|TRBV3-1/TRBV3-2
CASSQDALRASRTTYNEQFF
TGTGCCAGCAGCCAAGATGCTTTAAGGGCTAGCCGAACGACCTACAATGAGCAGTTCTTC
>NA|TRBJ1-2|NA|TRBV2
CASSEAFAGASGYTF
TGTGCCAGCAGTGAAGCGTTCGCGGGGGCTAGTGGCTACACCTTC
>TRBD1|TRBJ2-3|NA|TRBV18
CASSPPTGISDTQYF
TGTGCCAGCTCACCACCGACAGGGATATCAGATACGCAGTATTTT
>NA|TRBJ1-1|NA|TRBV28
CASSLARRVAEAFF
TGTGCCAGCAGTCTCGCCCGCAGGGTCGCTGAAGCTTTCTTT
>TRBD1|TRBJ1-1|once|TRBV19
CASLDRANTEAFF
TGTGCCAGTTTGGACAGGGCGAACACTGAAGCTTTCTTT
>NA|TRBJ2-7|NA|TRBV18
CASSPKGKGEQYF
TGTGCCAGCTCACCAAAGGGGAAGGGCGAGCAGTACTTC
>TRBD1|TRBJ2-7|NA|TRBV5-1
CASSLVGTGSYEQYF
TGCGCCAGCAGCTTGGTTGGGACAGGCTCCTACGAGCAGTACTTC
>NA|TRBJ1-5|NA|TRBV6-5
CASREAGHSNQPQHF
TGTGCCAGCAGGGAGGCGGGGCATAGCAATCAGCCCCAGCATTTT
>TRBD1|TRBJ2-7|NA|TRBV28
CASSTPGQFYEQYF
TGTGCCAGCAGTACACCGGGACAGTTCTACGAGCAGTACTTC
>NA|TRBJ1-6|NA|TRBV9
CASQEGSNSPLHF
TGTGCCAGCCAAGAAGGGAGTAATTCACCCCTCCACTTT
>TRBD1|TRBJ2-7|NA|TRBV7-2
CASSFSVQGFYEQYF
TGTGCCAGCAGCTTCTCGGTACAGGGGTTCTACGAACAGTACTTC
>TRBD1|TRBJ2-7|NA|TRBV4-1
CASSQGDRGSSYEQYF
TGCGCCAGCAGCCAAGGGGACAGGGGAAGCTCCTACGAGCAGTACTTC
>TRBD1|TRBJ2-7|NA|TRBV9
CASSIGQGPAYEQYF
TGTGCCAGCAGTATCGGACAGGGGCCCGCCTACGAGCAGTACTTC
>NA|TRBJ1-2|NA|TRBV29-1
CSGIGDGYTF
TGCAGCGGAATAGGGGATGGCTACACCTTC
>TRBD2|TRBJ2-3|NA|TRBV10-3
CAIRKGTSGETDTQYF
TGTGCCATCAGGAAGGGGACTAGCGGGGAAACAGATACGCAGTATTTT
>TRBD1|TRBJ1-3|NA|TRBV2
CASSGGNRGGSGNTIYF
TGTGCCAGCAGTGGGGGCAACAGGGGAGGCTCTGGAAACACCATATATTTT
>NA|TRBJ1-1|NA|TRBV5-1
CASSFWGVGTEAFF
TGCGCCAGCAGCTTTTGGGGGGTTGGGACTGAAGCTTTCTTT
>TRBD1|TRBJ1-2|NA|TRBV19
CASRPTGSYGYTF
TGTGCCAGTAGGCCGACAGGGAGCTATGGCTACACCTTC
>TRBD1|TRBJ1-5|NA|TRBV7-2
CASRGQVGQPQHF
TGTGCCAGCAGGGGACAGGTGGGTCAGCCCCAGCATTTT
>TRBD2|TRBJ2-3|NA|TRBV5-6
CASSLATSGVSTDTQYF
TGTGCCAGCAGCTTGGCCACTAGCGGGGTCAGCACAGATACGCAGTATTTT
>TRBD1|TRBJ1-1|NA|TRBV5-4
CASSLGDRATEAFF
TGTGCCAGCAGCTTGGGGGACAGGGCCACTGAAGCTTTCTTT
>NA|TRBJ1-3|few|TRBV4-2
CASSQDWAGANTIYF
TGTGCCAGCAGCCAAGATTGGGCAGGGGCCAACACCATATATTTT